These 32 T cell receptor beta chains originate from one sample sequenced in a study of blood T cell repertoires in COVID-19. Measured with immunoSEQ multiplex PCR; TCRdb has only the in-frame clones, and not every one. Of approximately 92,000 clones listed, 87% were seen once; the top ten hold approximately 16%. Sequencing was performed on peripheral blood. The origin of the receptors is a woman aged 55 to 70 with COVID-19, enrolled during active disease.

The CDR3 bases are TGCGCCAGTACGCCGGGAAGCTCCTACGAGCAGTACTTC. Translating it yields CASTPGSSYEQYF. V is TRBV5-1 and J is TRBJ2-7; a possible D gene is TRBD2 (5 bases). V lost 8 bases, J lost 0 bases, and 12 bases lay in between. CDR3 length: 13 residues. CDR1 is SGHRS, CDR2 YFSETQ, per germline.

This chain joins TRBV7-2 and TRBJ2-2, with TRBD1 matching 7 bases. The CDR3 is made up of 16 amino acids. Germline CDR1 is SGHTA and CDR2 is FQGNSA. The trim removed 5 bases at V and 5 bases at J, leaving 11 bases unmatched. The CDR3 region is CASSLNPAGGTGELFF. The CDR3 region has the DNA TGTGCCAGCAGCCTCAATCCGGCAGGGGGAACCGGGGAGCTGTTTTTT.

This clone turned up a few times. This chain joins TRBV10-3 and TRBJ1-5; no clear D. Germline CDR1 ENHRY, CDR2 SYGVKD. The CDR3 extends over 10 amino acids. The CDR3 coding sequence is TGTGGTAGCTACCTTCAGCCCCAGCATTTT. Encoded protein: CGSYLQPQHF.

A single count supports this clone. J is TRBJ2-1 and V is TRBV19; 7 bases align to TRBD1. The trim removed 2 bases at V and 0 bases at J, leaving 4 bases unmatched. CDR3 length: 16 amino acids. Germline V gives CDR1 LNHDA, CDR2 SQIVND (reference sequence). CDR3 in amino acids: CASSIRGRYSYNEQFF. CDR3 DNA sequence: TGTGCCAGTAGTATAAGGGGGCGGTACTCCTACAATGAGCAGTTCTTC.

This clone was recorded only once. The chain has TRBV9 and TRBJ1-5; D unclear. The germline V gene encodes CDR1 SGDLS and CDR2 YYNGEE. The CDR3 is made up of 15 amino acids. Trimming pared 0 bases from V and 5 bases from J, leaving 12 bases between. The DNA of the CDR3 is TGTGCCAGCAGCGTAGGCTCCGGGTCCTATCAGCCCCAGCATTTT. Amino acids: CASSVGSGSYQPQHF.

This clone was seen a single time. V is TRBV11-3 and J is TRBJ2-7, with TRBD2 as a possible D gene (7 bases). This CDR3 has 14 amino acids. Deletions cut 5 bases from V and 0 bases from J, with 11 bases between. Germline-derived CDR1 and CDR2 are SGHNT and YENEEA. The CDR3 DNA is TGTGCCAGCAGCCGAGGGGGGGGCTCCTACGAGCAGTACTTC. This translates into CASSRGGGSYEQYF.

The gene calls are TRBV6-5 and TRBJ1-5, with a tentative D call TRBD1 (5 bases). CDR3 length: 13 residues. The V end lost 6 bases, the J end lost 3 bases, and 9 bases lay between the germline ends. Germline V CDR1 and CDR2: MNHEY, SVGAGI. The CDR3 is CASRMGHNQPQHF. In nucleotides, the CDR3 is TGTGCCAGCAGGATGGGGCACAATCAGCCCCAGCATTTT.

This clone was recorded a few times. This chain links TRBV27 with TRBJ1-3; 8 bases are shared with TRBD1. Germline V gene sequence: CDR1 MNHEY, CDR2 SMNVEV (reference sequence). CDR3 size: 17 residues. The junction had 4 bases not matched to a gene; V was cut back by 0 bases and J by 0 bases. As DNA, the CDR3 is TGTGCCAGCAGTTTATCCTACAGGGGGATCTCTGGAAACACCATATATTTT. Protein sequence: CASSLSYRGISGNTIYF.

This clone was observed a single time. The rearrangement joins TRBV18 to TRBJ1-5, with 10 bases lining up with TRBD1. CDR1 KGHSH and CDR2 LQKENI come from the germline V gene. The CDR3 covers 14 residues. V dropped 5 bases and J dropped 4; count of bases not matched to a gene: 2. The CDR3 sequence: CASSGTGVNQPQHF. As DNA, the CDR3 is TGTGCCAGCTCAGGGACAGGGGTAAATCAGCCCCAGCATTTT.

The chain has TRBV12-3 or TRBV12-4 and TRBJ1-6; no firm D call. V was trimmed by 1 base and J by 9 bases, leaving 7 bases between them. The CDR3 is 13 residues long. In nucleotides, the CDR3 is TGTGCCAGCAGTTTAGATTGGAGTTCACCCCTCCACTTT. Amino acid sequence: CASSLDWSSPLHF.

The V and J genes are TRBV28 and TRBJ1-5; 8 bases are shared with TRBD1. Germline V lookup: CDR1 MDHEN, CDR2 SYDVKM. The CDR3 extends over 14 amino acids. V was clipped by 3 bases and J by 6 bases; unmatched bases: 4. The CDR3 coding sequence is TGTGCCAGCAGTTTGACAGGGGTGGGTCAGCCCCAGCATTTT. Its translation: CASSLTGVGQPQHF.

As concerns this clone: The junction departs from the called germline gene at one end, perhaps through a read error. The rearrangement uses TRBV7-7 and TRBJ2-1, with TRBD2 matching 11 bases. Germline CDR1 is SSHAT and CDR2 is FNYEAQ (reference sequence). This CDR3 comprises 15 residues. CDR3 region: CASSPNSGGVNEQFF. Here the CDR3 DNA reads TGTGCTAGCAGCCCAAATAGCGGGGGGGTTAATGAGCAGTTCTTC. Full variable domain (missing parts from reference TRBV7-7 and TRBJ2-1): GAGVSQSPRYKVTKRGQDVTLRCDPISSHATLYWYQQALGQGPEFLTYFNYEAQPDKSGLPSDRFSAERPEGSISTLTIQRTEQRDSAMYRCASSPNSGGVNEQFFGPGTRLTVL.

The chain joins TRBV6-5 to TRBJ2-7, with 10 bases fitting TRBD1. CDR1 MNHEY and CDR2 SVGAGI come from the germline V gene. The CDR3 is made up of 15 amino acids. The V gene end was trimmed by 2 bases and the J gene end by 5 bases; junction bases not matched to a gene: 6. Written as DNA, the CDR3 is TGTGCCAGCAGTTACACCTGGGACAGGGGCCACGAGCAGTACTTC. Translation: CASSYTWDRGHEQYF.

The chain uses TRBV24-1 and TRBJ1-2, with D unclear. V lost 2 bases, J lost 5 bases, and 14 bases lay in between. Germline values: CDR1 KGHDR, CDR2 SFDVKD. The CDR3 is 15 residues long. CDR3 DNA: TGTGCCACCAGTGATTCCGTCTCCGAGGCTTATGGCTACACCTTC. This encodes CATSDSVSEAYGYTF.

This sequence joins TRBV6-5 and TRBJ2-7; 11 bases match TRBD1. V was clipped by 6 bases and J by 7 bases; unmatched bases: 8. The CDR3 contains 14 residues. Per germline, CDR1 MNHEY and CDR2 SVGAGI. The CDR3 nucleotides are TGTGCCAGCAGCCTGGACAGGGGGCATCGGGAGCAGTACTTC. Protein sequence: CASSLDRGHREQYF.

Here the CDR3 reads CASSLGTGGFEQYF. CDR3 in DNA: TGTGCCAGCAGCTTGGGGACAGGGGGATTCGAGCAGTACTTC. This rearrangement joins TRBV5-5 to TRBJ2-7; 10 positions match TRBD1. The ends lost 0 bases at V and 6 bases at J; junction bases unmatched: 3. From germline, CDR1 is SGHKS and CDR2 YYEKEE (reference sequence). This CDR3 has 14 residues.

The V gene is TRBV3-1 (or the pseudogene TRBV3-2), the J gene TRBJ1-5; 8 bases are a match to TRBD1. V shed 0 bases and J 0 bases; nucleotides not matched to a gene: 7. The CDR3 is made up of 18 amino acids. CDR1 and CDR2 from the germline V gene are LGHDT and YNNKEL (reference sequence). Here the CDR3 reads CASSQEWTGLDSNQPQHF. The CDR3 DNA is TGTGCCAGCAGCCAAGAATGGACAGGGCTCGATAGCAATCAGCCCCAGCATTTT.

This clone occurred once. The chain recombines TRBV11-2 with TRBJ2-4; D call uncertain. Trimming stripped 4 bases from V and 5 bases from J, with 12 bases between. This CDR3 region has 14 residues. Germline CDR1 SGHAT, CDR2 FQNNGV. The CDR3 coding sequence is TGTGCCAGCAGCTCCCGCGACCGGGAAAACATTCAGTACTTC. The encoded protein is CASSSRDRENIQYF.

In the case of this clone: The conserved phenylalanine or tryptophan normally closing the CDR3 is absent here, so this likely arose from a read error. The limits of the CDR3 on the DNA are not certain, so only TCRdb's listed CDR3 is given. The chain uses TRBV5-1 and TRBJ2-7; the table's TRBD1 call for D was not verified on the DNA. Germline V gene sequence: CDR1 SGHRS, CDR2 YFSETQ. Including both end residues, the CDR3 is 10 amino acids long. This chain's CDR3 is CASSLRDRRL.

The J gene is TRBJ1-2, the V gene TRBV18; D remains unclear. CDR1 and CDR2 (germline): KGHSH, LQKENI. The CDR3 covers 15 residues. Between the trimmed V and J ends, which lost 2 bases and 5 bases, there was a span of 15 bases. In DNA form, the CDR3 reads TGTGCCAGCTCACCAGACTCCAAGCCCCGGTATGGCTACACCTTC. The encoded protein is CASSPDSKPRYGYTF. The full variable domain, its missing parts supplied by reference TRBV18 and TRBJ1-2, is NAGVMQNPRHLVRRRGQEARLRCSPMKGHSHVYWYRQLPEEGLKFMVYLQKENIIDESGMPKERFSAEFPKEGPSILRIQQVVRGDSAAYFCASSPDSKPRYGYTFGSGTRLTVV.

The chain recombines TRBV30 with TRBJ2-3, with TRBD2 matching over 8 bases. The CDR3 contains 15 residues. V lost 3 bases, J lost 3 bases, and 8 bases stayed unmatched. Per the germline V gene, CDR1 is GTSNPN and CDR2 is SVGIG (reference sequence). In nucleotides, the CDR3 is TGTGCCTGGAGGCCGAGGGCTAGCGGGACAGATACGCAGTATTTT. This gives the protein CAWRPRASGTDTQYF.

This chain connects TRBV5-6 to TRBJ1-1; D is uncertain. The CDR3 sequence is 13 residues long. In germline, CDR1 is SGHDT, CDR2 YYEEEE. V was pared by 4 bases and J by 4 bases, with 11 bases between. CDR3 sequence reads: CASSPVYGTEAFF. The CDR3 nucleotides read TGTGCCAGCAGCCCGGTCTATGGCACTGAAGCTTTCTTT. Full variable domain (remainder filled in from reference TRBV5-6 and TRBJ1-1): DAGVTQSPTHLIKTRGQQVTLRCSPKSGHDTVSWYQQALGQGPQFIFQYYEEEERQRGNFPDRFSGHQFPNYSSELNVNALLLGDSALYLCASSPVYGTEAFFGQGTRLTVV.

The rearrangement uses TRBV3-1 (or the pseudogene TRBV3-2) and TRBJ1-5; possible D gene TRBD1, 5 bases. The CDR3 loop spans 16 amino acids. V was clipped by 3 bases and J by 1 base, with 13 bases between them. Germline CDR1 and CDR2: LGHDT and YNNKEL (reference sequence). The CDR3 bases are TGTGCCAGCAGCCACCAACGGGGGGGGAGCAATCAGCCCCAGCATTTT. This encodes CASSHQRGGSNQPQHF.

This chain links TRBV7-2 with TRBJ1-2; D may be TRBD1 (6 bases). CDR1 and CDR2 (germline): SGHTA, FQGNSA. This CDR3 is 13 amino acids long. The V gene lost 5 bases and the J gene lost 8 bases, with 15 bases spanning the gap. The CDR3 DNA follows: TGTGCCAGCAGCAAACAGGGTAGAGAGGGCTACACCTTC. Its translation is CASSKQGREGYTF.

The rearrangement uses TRBV7-2 and TRBJ2-2; D is unresolved. The V gene lost 5 bases and the J gene lost 8 bases, with 9 bases spanning the gap. CDR3 size: 12 residues. In germline, CDR1 is SGHTA, CDR2 FQGNSA. Here the CDR3 reads CASSRRRGELFF. CDR3 bases: TGTGCCAGCAGCCGGCGGCGGGGGGAGCTGTTTTTT.

V gene TRBV9 combines with J gene TRBJ1-1, with TRBD1 as a possible D gene (5 bases). The germline V gene encodes CDR1 SGDLS and CDR2 YYNGEE. The CDR3 length is 13 residues. V gave up 0 bases and J gave up 7 bases, with 10 bases separating them. CDR3 DNA: TGTGCCAGCAGCGTAGTCAGGGTGAATGAAGCTTTCTTT. It translates to CASSVVRVNEAFF. Variable domain in full (rest from reference TRBV9 and TRBJ1-1): DSGVTQTPKHLITATGQRVTLRCSPRSGDLSVYWYQQSLDQGLQFLIQYYNGEERAKGNILERFSAQQFPDLHSELNLSSLELGDSALYFCASSVVRVNEAFFGQGTRLTVV.

The J gene is TRBJ1-1, the V gene TRBV7-9, with D perhaps matching TRBD1 (5 bases). V was pared by 4 bases and J by 0 bases, with 9 bases between. The CDR3 is made up of 14 amino acids. CDR1 SEHNR and CDR2 FQNEAQ come from the germline V gene (reference sequence). CDR3 amino acids: CASSSRDLNTEAFF. CDR3 nucleotide sequence: TGTGCCAGCAGCTCCAGGGACTTGAACACTGAAGCTTTCTTT.

The rearrangement links TRBV7-9 to TRBJ2-7; the match to TRBD1 covers 9 bases. V shed 5 bases, J shed 5 bases, and the junction held 7 bases outside the gene matches. The CDR3 consists of 14 residues. Germline values: CDR1 SEHNR, CDR2 FQNEAQ (reference sequence). The CDR3 is CASSIGQGIHEQYF. For the CDR3, the DNA is TGTGCCAGCAGCATTGGACAGGGGATTCACGAGCAGTACTTC.

CDR3 sequence reads: CASSFQNSPLHF. CDR3 DNA: TGTGCCAGCAGTTTCCAGAATTCACCCCTCCACTTT. The chain recombines TRBV28 with TRBJ1-6; D ambiguous. Germline V gene lookup returns CDR1 MDHEN and CDR2 SYDVKM. CDR3 length equals 12 residues. With 3 bases removed from V and 7 bases from J, the gap between germline ends came to 4 bases.

The rearrangement links TRBV2 to TRBJ1-1, with D hard to call. The CDR3 has 13 residues. Germline V lookup: CDR1 SNHLY, CDR2 FYNNEI. Trimming shortened V by 7 bases and J by 0 bases, and 9 bases separated the two germline ends. The CDR3, as DNA: TGTGCCAGCATGGCACAGATGAACACTGAAGCTTTCTTT. As protein: CASMAQMNTEAFF.

The V and J genes are TRBV5-1 and TRBJ1-4; 10 nucleotides agree with TRBD1. CDR3 length equals 14 residues. After removal of 3 bases from V and 5 bases from J, the junction contained 1 base not matched to a gene. In germline, CDR1 is SGHRS, CDR2 YFSETQ. The CDR3 region is CASSSGQGNEKLFF. CDR3 bases: TGCGCCAGCAGCTCGGGACAGGGGAATGAAAAACTGTTTTTT.

The chain joins TRBV5-1 to TRBJ1-1; TRBD1 matches 7 bases. V lost 4 bases to trimming and J lost 5 bases; unmatched junction nucleotides: 14. Germline V gene data show CDR1 as SGHRS and CDR2 as YFSETQ. The CDR3 sequence is 16 residues long. CDR3: CASSHGQAPPGTEAFF. DNA of the CDR3: TGCGCCAGCAGCCACGGACAGGCCCCTCCCGGGACTGAAGCTTTCTTT.